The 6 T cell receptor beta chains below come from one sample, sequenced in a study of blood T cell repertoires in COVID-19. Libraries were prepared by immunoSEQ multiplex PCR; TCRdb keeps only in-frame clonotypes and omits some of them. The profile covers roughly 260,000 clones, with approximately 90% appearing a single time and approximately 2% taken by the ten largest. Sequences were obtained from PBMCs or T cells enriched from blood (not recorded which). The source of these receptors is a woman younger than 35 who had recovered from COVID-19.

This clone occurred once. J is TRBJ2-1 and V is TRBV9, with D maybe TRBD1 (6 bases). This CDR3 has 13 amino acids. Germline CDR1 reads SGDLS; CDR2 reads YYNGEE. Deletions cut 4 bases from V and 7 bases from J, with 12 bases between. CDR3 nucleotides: TGTGCCAGCAGCCCCCGGACAGCTAATGAGCAGTTCTTC. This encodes CASSPRTANEQFF.

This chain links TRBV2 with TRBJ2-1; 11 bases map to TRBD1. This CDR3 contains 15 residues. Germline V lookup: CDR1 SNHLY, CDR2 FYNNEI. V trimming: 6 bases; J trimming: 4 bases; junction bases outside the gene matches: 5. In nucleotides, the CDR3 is TGTGCCAGCAGGGCGGACAGGGGGCAGTACAATGAGCAGTTCTTC. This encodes CASRADRGQYNEQFF.

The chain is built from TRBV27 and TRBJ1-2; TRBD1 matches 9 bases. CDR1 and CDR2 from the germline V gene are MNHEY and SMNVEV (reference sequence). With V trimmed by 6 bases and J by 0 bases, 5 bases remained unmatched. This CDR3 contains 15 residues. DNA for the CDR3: TGTGCCAGCAGCCGGGACAGGGAAACTAACTATGGCTACACCTTC. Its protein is CASSRDRETNYGYTF.

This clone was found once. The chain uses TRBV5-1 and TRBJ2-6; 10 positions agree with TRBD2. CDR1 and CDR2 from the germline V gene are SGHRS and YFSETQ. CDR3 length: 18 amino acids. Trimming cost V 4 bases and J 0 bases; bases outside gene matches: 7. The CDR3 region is CASSNGLAANSGANVLTF. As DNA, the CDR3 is TGCGCCAGCAGCAACGGACTAGCGGCGAACTCTGGGGCCAACGTCCTGACTTTC. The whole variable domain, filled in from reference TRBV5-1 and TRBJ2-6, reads KAGVTQTPRYLIKTRGQQVTLSCSPISGHRSVSWYQQTPGQGLQFLFEYFSETQRNKGNFPGRFSGRQFSNSRSEMNVSTLELGDSALYLCASSNGLAANSGANVLTFGAGSRLTVL.

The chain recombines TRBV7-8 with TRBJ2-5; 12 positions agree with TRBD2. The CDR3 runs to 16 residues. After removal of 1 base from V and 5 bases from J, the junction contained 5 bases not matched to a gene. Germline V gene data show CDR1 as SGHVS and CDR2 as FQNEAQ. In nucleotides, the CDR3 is TGTGCCAGCAGCTTAGGGCTAGCGGGAGGGCCGGAGACCCAGTACTTC. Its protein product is CASSLGLAGGPETQYF.

The CDR3 coding sequence is TGCGCCAGCAGCCAAGTTAGAGGGAACACTGAAGCTTTCTTT. Translating it yields CASSQVRGNTEAFF. The rearrangement uses TRBV4-3 and TRBJ1-1; D is ambiguous. This CDR3 spans 14 amino acids. Germline V CDR1 and CDR2: LGHNA, YSLEER. Trimming took 1 base from V and 1 from J, leaving 7 bases between them.